A single sample gave rise to the 11 T cell receptor beta chains below, sequenced in a study of human T cells and chemical hapten exposure. TCRdb recomputed calls from the 5' RACE reads with MiXCR, one row per CDR3 protein. Of tens of thousands of distinct CDR3 sequences detected, roughly 8.4% appear once; the ten largest clones hold around 2.3%. Total RNA extraction was carried out from unfractionated whole blood. The receptors stem from a male donor in good health.

V and J are TRBV5-1 and TRBJ2-1; 9 nucleotides match TRBD2. The CDR3 totals 15 residues. CDR1 and CDR2 from the germline V gene are SGHRS and YFSETQ. Losses at the gene ends were 2 bases for V and 4 bases for J; bases not matched to a gene: 4. The CDR3 DNA follows: TGCGCCAGCAGCTTCGCTAGCGGGAATTACAATGAGCAGTTCTTC. Translation: CASSFASGNYNEQFF.

The chain combines TRBV4-1 with TRBJ1-1; D uncertain. This CDR3 has 15 amino acids. Trimming took off 0 bases at V and 4 bases at J, with 12 bases between the two ends. From germline, CDR1 is MGHRA and CDR2 YSYEKL. CDR3 in amino acids: CASSQEGRESTEAFF. The CDR3 coding sequence is TGCGCCAGCAGCCAAGAAGGGAGGGAGAGCACTGAAGCTTTCTTT.

This clonotype was seen ten or more times. The V call is TRBV7-2, the J call TRBJ2-3; 9 bases line up with TRBD2. CDR1 and CDR2 (germline): SGHTA, FQGNSA. The J segment lost 1 base and the V segment lost 11 bases, leaving 4 bases of the junction unmatched. The CDR3 contains 13 residues. The CDR3 DNA reads TGTGCCGGAAGGACTAGCGGCACAGATACGCAGTATTTT. Encoded protein: CAGRTSGTDTQYF.

The gene calls are TRBV20-1 and TRBJ2-5; 9 nucleotides line up with TRBD2. The germline V gene has CDR1 DFQATT and CDR2 SNEGSKA (reference sequence). V shed 6 bases, J shed 0 bases, and the junction held 5 bases outside the gene matches. There are 14 residues in the CDR3. CDR3 sequence reads: CSAREREDQETQYF. The DNA of the CDR3 is TGCAGTGCACGAGAGCGGGAGGACCAAGAGACCCAGTACTTC.

The CDR3: CSAWDPGEGKGSPLHF. The CDR3 region has the DNA TGCAGTGCTTGGGACCCTGGGGAGGGGAAGGGTTCACCCCTCCACTTT. The rearrangement uses TRBV20-1 and TRBJ1-6, with TRBD1 as a possible D gene (5 bases). This CDR3 contains 16 residues. Germline V lookup: CDR1 DFQATT, CDR2 SNEGSKA (reference sequence). V was shortened by 5 bases and J by 9 bases, with 23 bases between the two germline ends.

This clonotype was seen repeatedly, ten times or more. J is TRBJ1-2 and V is TRBV6-5; D unclear. Germline V CDR1 and CDR2: MNHEY, SVGAGI. The ends were cut back, 4 bases at V and 7 bases at J, with 13 bases in the middle. The CDR3 is 13 residues long. The CDR3 bases are TGTGCCAGCAGTTCCCCCGACTCCCGTGGCTACACCTTC. It yields the protein CASSSPDSRGYTF.

This clonotype was counted many times. This rearrangement joins TRBV14 to TRBJ1-1; the D is unclear. Germline CDR1 reads SGHDN; CDR2 reads FVKESK. Deletions cut 1 base from V and 7 bases from J, with 10 bases between. The CDR3 spans 13 residues. CDR3 bases: TGTGCCAGCAGCCAAGCGTTCGGAGTTGAAGCTTTCTTT. Its protein is CASSQAFGVEAFF.

The chain links TRBV3-1 to TRBJ2-3; D unclear. Germline V CDR1 and CDR2: LGHDT, YNNKEL (reference sequence). The CDR3 totals 18 residues. The V end was cut by 1 base, the J end by 0 bases, with 17 bases between. The CDR3 bases are TGTGCCAGCAGCCAAGTAGAATCGAGGATCCTAAGCACAGATACGCAGTATTTT. It is translated as CASSQVESRILSTDTQYF.

This clonotype showed up many times. The rearrangement uses TRBV14 and TRBJ2-3; 7 positions agree with TRBD1. The CDR3 totals 18 residues. CDR1 SGHDN and CDR2 FVKESK come from the germline V gene. Unmatched junction bases numbered 9, after V lost 0 bases and J lost 0 bases. CDR3 residues: CASSQDKGDRPSTDTQYF. For the CDR3, the DNA is TGTGCCAGCAGCCAAGATAAAGGGGACAGACCTAGCACAGATACGCAGTATTTT.

This clonotype was counted at least ten times. The chain carries TRBV4-2 and TRBJ2-1; 8 bases are a match to TRBD2. Germline V lookup: CDR1 LGHNA, CDR2 YNFKEQ. The CDR3 has 19 amino acids. The V segment lost 1 base and the J segment 8 bases; nucleotides outside the gene matches: 19. CDR3 sequence (DNA): TGTGCCAGCAGCCAAGGTCCAGCGGGGGAGCCTGGCGGTATCTATGAGCAGTTCTTC. Translating it yields CASSQGPAGEPGGIYEQFF.

A few counts support this clonotype. This chain uses TRBV6-5 with TRBJ1-5; 9 bases are shared with TRBD1. This CDR3 spans 18 amino acids. Unmatched junction bases numbered 9, after V lost 0 bases and J lost 3 bases. The germline gives CDR1 MNHEY, CDR2 SVGAGI. The CDR3 region has the DNA TGTGCCAGCAGTTACTCCTTTCCGGGACAGGGTTCCAATCAGCCCCAGCATTTT. Amino acids: CASSYSFPGQGSNQPQHF.